The 23 T cell receptor beta chains in this list originate from one sample, sequenced in a study of T cell responses to AZD1222 COVID-19 vaccine. Clones were read by immunoSEQ multiplex PCR, and TCRdb kept only the in-frame ones, dropping some. The sample holds 150,000 or so clones; approximately 90% are singletons and the top ten take about 7.1%. The starting material was peripheral blood, obtained on day 0 of AZD1222 vaccination. These receptors all come from an adult in good health.

This chain's CDR3 is CASGSQPQHF. The CDR3 nucleotides read TGTGCCAGTGGGAGTCAGCCCCAGCATTTT. The rearrangement joins TRBV2 to TRBJ1-5, with D hard to call. Between the trimmed V and J ends, which lost 9 bases and 6 bases, there was a span of 6 bases. The CDR3 extends over 10 amino acids. Germline loops: CDR1 SNHLY, CDR2 FYNNEI.

The rearrangement links TRBV11-3 to TRBJ2-3; D possibly matches TRBD1 or TRBD2 (6 bases each). Trimming removed 6 bases at V and 0 bases at J, with 10 bases between. The germline CDR1 and CDR2 sequences are SGHNT and YENEEA. CDR3 length: 14 residues. The CDR3 here is CASSGGPSTDTQYF. The CDR3 DNA is TGTGCCAGCAGTGGGGGGCCTAGCACAGATACGCAGTATTTT.

The CDR3 nucleotides are TGTGCCAGCAGCGAGGGGGACTTAGCCGATACGCAGTATTTT. It yields the protein CASSEGDLADTQYF. J is TRBJ2-3 and V is TRBV9; D tentatively reads TRBD1 or TRBD2 (6 bases each). This CDR3 is 14 amino acids long. The V gene lost 3 bases and the J gene lost 6 bases, with 14 bases spanning the gap. CDR1 is SGDLS, CDR2 YYNGEE, per germline.

This clone was detected only a few times. The CDR3 loop reads CASSGGNTEAFF. CDR3 DNA: TGTGCCAGCAGCGGCGGGAACACTGAAGCTTTCTTT. J is TRBJ1-1 and V is TRBV7-6; D is undetermined. The CDR3 runs to 12 residues. The V gene lost 5 bases and the J gene lost 1 base, with 5 bases spanning the gap. CDR1 and CDR2 from the germline V gene are SGHVS and FNYEAQ.

This clone was seen once. The chain combines TRBV11-1 with TRBJ2-2, with D possibly being TRBD1 or TRBD2 (5 bases each). The germline V and J ends were trimmed by 4 bases and 6 bases, with 18 bases remaining between them. There are 16 residues in the CDR3. The V gene's germline CDR1 is SGHAT and CDR2 FQDESV (reference sequence). Written as DNA, the CDR3 is TGTGCCAGCAGCTCCTGGGGGATGTCCGGTTCCGGGGAGCTGTTTTTT. Translation: CASSSWGMSGSGELFF.

The chain links TRBV7-2 to TRBJ1-3; no definite D call. V lost 5 bases to trimming and J lost 0 bases, with 17 bases between them. The CDR3 is 17 residues long. Germline-derived CDR1 and CDR2 are SGHTA and FQGNSA. The CDR3 reads CASSQRVGRFSGNTIYF. Written as DNA, the CDR3 is TGTGCCAGCAGCCAACGCGTCGGCAGGTTCTCTGGAAACACCATATATTTT.

This sequence joins TRBV5-4 and TRBJ1-6; unclear D gene. CDR1 is SGHNT, CDR2 YYREEE, per germline (reference sequence). The CDR3 contains 13 residues. Trimming stripped 4 bases from V and 4 bases from J, with 6 bases between. CDR3 nucleotides: TGTGCCAGCAGCCCTGGATATAATTCACCCCTCCACTTT. Translated: CASSPGYNSPLHF.

This chain uses TRBV2 with TRBJ2-2; 15 bases line up with TRBD2. The germline V gene encodes CDR1 SNHLY and CDR2 FYNNEI. This CDR3 contains 17 residues. V trimming: 6 bases; J trimming: 7 bases; junction bases outside the gene matches: 9. The CDR3 DNA reads TGTGCCAGCAGCCCCAGGACTAGCGGGGGGGCCAGCGGGGAGCTGTTTTTT. Protein product: CASSPRTSGGASGELFF.

J is TRBJ2-1 and V is TRBV4-1; the D gene could be TRBD1 or TRBD2 (6 bases each). The CDR3 spans 16 residues. Per the germline V gene, CDR1 is MGHRA and CDR2 is YSYEKL. The V gene lost 4 bases and the J gene lost 0 bases, with 13 bases spanning the gap. The CDR3 DNA reads as TGCGCCAGCAGCCCGGGGGCAGGGAGCTCCTACAATGAGCAGTTCTTC. Translating it yields CASSPGAGSSYNEQFF.

The chain joins TRBV7-2 to TRBJ2-1; 7 bases are shared with TRBD1. The CDR3 extends over 14 amino acids. Germline V gene lookup returns CDR1 SGHTA and CDR2 FQGNSA. With V trimmed by 4 bases and J by 4 bases, 4 bases remained unmatched. The CDR3 nucleotides read TGTGCCAGCAGCTCCTGGGACAGTTACAATGAGCAGTTCTTC. Translated, it gives CASSSWDSYNEQFF.

The chain recombines TRBV2 with TRBJ2-1; D perhaps matches TRBD2 (7 bases). The V and J ends lost 7 bases and 10 bases respectively, with 26 bases between them. This CDR3 has 16 amino acids. Germline V CDR1 and CDR2: SNHLY, FYNNEI. This CDR3 is CASNDFGGGHPEEQFF. CDR3 DNA sequence: TGTGCCAGCAACGACTTTGGGGGGGGCCACCCCGAGGAGCAGTTCTTC.

This clone showed up just once. The chain is built from TRBV28 and TRBJ1-1, with TRBD1 matching over 8 bases. Germline CDR1 and CDR2: MDHEN and SYDVKM. This CDR3 is built from 14 residues. J lost 6 bases, V lost 2 bases, and 5 bases had no gene match. DNA of the CDR3: TGTGCCAGCAGTTTACTTGTGACAGGGGCTGAAGCTTTCTTT. This sequence encodes CASSLLVTGAEAFF.

The rearrangement links TRBV4-3 to TRBJ2-5, with D perhaps being TRBD1 or TRBD2 (5 bases each). The CDR3 covers 15 residues. Trimming took 3 bases from V and 5 from J, leaving 16 bases between them. Germline CDR1 LGHNA, CDR2 YSLEER. The DNA for the CDR3 is TGCGCCAGCAGCCAGGGACCGGACCCAGGGGAGACCCAGTACTTC. Translating it yields CASSQGPDPGETQYF.

The chain employs TRBV9 and TRBJ2-7; D not resolved. V gave up 0 bases and J gave up 6 bases, with 7 bases separating them. Germline CDR1 SGDLS, CDR2 YYNGEE. This CDR3 has 12 amino acids. This chain's CDR3 is CASSVEVGEQYF. The CDR3 DNA sequence: TGTGCCAGCAGCGTAGAGGTGGGCGAGCAGTACTTC.

This clone has just a few counts. CDR3: CASSFISDTQYF. As DNA, the CDR3 is TGTGCCAGCAGTTTTATTTCAGATACGCAGTATTTT. The V and J genes are TRBV27 and TRBJ2-3; D uncertain. In germline, CDR1 is MNHEY, CDR2 SMNVEV (reference sequence). The CDR3 consists of 12 residues. V lost 3 bases and J lost 4, with 5 bases in between.

The V and J genes are TRBV7-8 and TRBJ1-1; tentatively, D is TRBD1 (6 bases). There are 14 residues in the CDR3. Between the trimmed V and J ends, which lost 7 bases and 3 bases, there was a span of 15 bases. Germline loops: CDR1 SGHVS, CDR2 FQNEAQ. The CDR3: CASTFWGLDTEAFF. CDR3 sequence (DNA): TGTGCCAGCACCTTTTGGGGGCTGGACACTGAAGCTTTCTTT.

This clone was observed a single time. J is TRBJ1-1 and V is TRBV3-1 (or the pseudogene TRBV3-2); 7 bases match TRBD1. CDR3 size: 13 residues. Germline lookup yields CDR1 LGHDT and CDR2 YNNKEL (reference sequence). Trimming removed 8 bases from V and 6 bases from J; junction bases left unmatched: 9. Written as DNA, the CDR3 is TGTGCCAGCCGCCCAGGGGGAATAGCTGAAGCTTTCTTT. This gives the protein CASRPGGIAEAFF.

The genes are TRBV28 and TRBJ1-3; a possible D gene is TRBD1 (5 bases). Germline-derived CDR1 and CDR2 are MDHEN and SYDVKM. Trimming left V 4 bases short and J 2 bases short, with 9 bases between. The CDR3 covers 14 residues. CDR3 sequence (DNA): TGTGCCAGCAGTTACGACAGTGCTGGAAACACCATATATTTT. Translation gives CASSYDSAGNTIYF.

The chain recombines TRBV7-9 with TRBJ2-7; D unclear. The CDR3 contains 14 residues. V dropped 6 bases and J dropped 3 bases, with 15 bases sitting between them. Germline CDR1 and CDR2: SEHNR and FQNEAQ (reference sequence). CDR3 loop: CASSPWQRNYEQYF. The CDR3 DNA sequence: TGTGCCAGCAGTCCCTGGCAAAGAAACTACGAGCAGTACTTC.

This sequence joins TRBV7-2 and TRBJ1-3; D is undetermined. This CDR3 is built from 12 residues. Germline V gene sequence: CDR1 SGHTA, CDR2 FQGNSA. V was clipped by 3 bases and J by 3 bases, with 3 bases between them. This CDR3 reads CASSFSGNTIYF. The CDR3 DNA sequence: TGTGCCAGCAGCTTTAGTGGAAACACCATATATTTT.

The table lists this clone with a count of one. The gene calls are TRBV11-2 and TRBJ1-1; 9 bases fit TRBD1. Trimming at V came to 6 bases and at J to 11 bases, leaving 13 bases not matched to a gene. CDR3 length equals 14 residues. Germline loops: CDR1 SGHAT, CDR2 FQNNGV. The CDR3 bases are TGTGCCAGCAGGGTTTTGATGACAGGGACAGGGGCTTTCTTT. It specifies CASRVLMTGTGAFF.

V and J are TRBV9 and TRBJ2-6; D is uncertain. The V and J ends lost 0 bases and 3 bases respectively, with 7 bases between them. The CDR3 is made up of 15 amino acids. Per germline, CDR1 SGDLS and CDR2 YYNGEE. Here the CDR3 reads CASSVAGVGANVLTF. CDR3 in DNA: TGTGCCAGCAGCGTAGCTGGGGTTGGGGCCAACGTCCTGACTTTC. Full variable domain (rest looked up from reference TRBV9 and TRBJ2-6): DSGVTQTPKHLITATGQRVTLRCSPRSGDLSVYWYQQSLDQGLQFLIQYYNGEERAKGNILERFSAQQFPDLHSELNLSSLELGDSALYFCASSVAGVGANVLTFGAGSRLTVL.

This chain uses TRBV6-2 or TRBV6-3 with TRBJ2-2; 10 nucleotides agree with TRBD2. The germline V gene encodes CDR1 MNHEY and CDR2 SVGEGT. The CDR3 is 20 amino acids. The V and J ends lost 2 bases and 0 bases, in that order; junction bases with no gene match: 12. In nucleotides, the CDR3 is TGTGCCAGCAGTTACCTCCGGTCAGGTAGCGGGGGGCCGAACACCGGGGAGCTGTTTTTT. Its protein is CASSYLRSGSGGPNTGELFF.